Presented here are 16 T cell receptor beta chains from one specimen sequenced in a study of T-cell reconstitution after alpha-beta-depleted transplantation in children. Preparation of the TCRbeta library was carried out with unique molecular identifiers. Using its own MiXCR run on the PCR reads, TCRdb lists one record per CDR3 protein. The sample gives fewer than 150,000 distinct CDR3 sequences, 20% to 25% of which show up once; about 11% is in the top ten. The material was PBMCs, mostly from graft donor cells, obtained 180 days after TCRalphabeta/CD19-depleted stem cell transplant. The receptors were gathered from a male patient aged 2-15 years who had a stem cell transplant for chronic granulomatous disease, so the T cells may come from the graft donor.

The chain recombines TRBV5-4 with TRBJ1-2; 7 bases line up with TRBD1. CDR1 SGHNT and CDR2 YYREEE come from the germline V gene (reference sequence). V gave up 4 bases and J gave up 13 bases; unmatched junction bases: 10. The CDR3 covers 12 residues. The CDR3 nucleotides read TGTGCCAGCAGCCAAACGGACAGGACGGCCACCTTC. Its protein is CASSQTDRTATF.

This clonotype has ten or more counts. CDR3 residues: CASRDSQETQYF. The CDR3 DNA is TGTGCCAGCAGGGACAGCCAAGAGACCCAGTACTTC. The V and J genes are TRBV6-5 and TRBJ2-5, with D possibly being TRBD1 (6 bases). V lost 6 bases and J 1 base, leaving 6 bases between the germline ends. Germline V gene lookup returns CDR1 MNHEY and CDR2 SVGAGI. The CDR3 spans 12 residues.

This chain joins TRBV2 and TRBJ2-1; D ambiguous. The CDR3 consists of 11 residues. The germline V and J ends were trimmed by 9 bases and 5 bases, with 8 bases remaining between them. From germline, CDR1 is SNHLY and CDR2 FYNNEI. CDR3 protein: CASGVHNEQFF. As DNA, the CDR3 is TGTGCCAGTGGGGTCCACAATGAGCAGTTCTTC.

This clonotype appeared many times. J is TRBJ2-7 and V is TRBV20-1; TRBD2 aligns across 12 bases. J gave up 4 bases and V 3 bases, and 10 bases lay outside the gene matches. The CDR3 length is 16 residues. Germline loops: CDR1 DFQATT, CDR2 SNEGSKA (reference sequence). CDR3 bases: TGCAGTGCTAGGGGACCCGCGACTAGCGGGAGATACGAGCAGTACTTC. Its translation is CSARGPATSGRYEQYF.

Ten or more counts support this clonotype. The CDR3 nucleotides read TGCAGTGCTAGAGGTGGTAGCGGGAGGTCTGGCAATGAGCAGTTCTTC. Translating gives CSARGGSGRSGNEQFF. The chain recombines TRBV20-1 with TRBJ2-1; 10 nucleotides agree with TRBD2. V gave up 1 base and J gave up 6 bases; unmatched junction bases: 9. This CDR3 is built from 16 residues. Per the germline V gene, CDR1 is DFQATT and CDR2 is SNEGSKA (reference sequence).

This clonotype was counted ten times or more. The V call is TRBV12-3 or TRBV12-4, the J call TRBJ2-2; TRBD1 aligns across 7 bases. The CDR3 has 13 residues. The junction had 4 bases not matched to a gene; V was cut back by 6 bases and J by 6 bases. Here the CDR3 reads CASSSGQPGELFF. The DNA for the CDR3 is TGTGCCAGCAGCTCGGGACAGCCCGGGGAGCTGTTTTTT.

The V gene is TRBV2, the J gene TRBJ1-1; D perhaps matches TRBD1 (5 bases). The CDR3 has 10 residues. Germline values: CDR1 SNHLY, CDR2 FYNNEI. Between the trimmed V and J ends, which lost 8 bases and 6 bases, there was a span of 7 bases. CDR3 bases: TGTGCCAGCGGGGGACCTGAAGCTTTCTTT. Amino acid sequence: CASGGPEAFF.

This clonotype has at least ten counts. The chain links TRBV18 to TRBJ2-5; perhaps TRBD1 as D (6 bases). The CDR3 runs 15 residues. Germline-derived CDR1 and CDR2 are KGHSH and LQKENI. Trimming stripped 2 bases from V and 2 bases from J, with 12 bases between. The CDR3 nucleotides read TGTGCCAGCTCACCATCCCAAGGACAGCAAGAGACCCAGTACTTC. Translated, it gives CASSPSQGQQETQYF.

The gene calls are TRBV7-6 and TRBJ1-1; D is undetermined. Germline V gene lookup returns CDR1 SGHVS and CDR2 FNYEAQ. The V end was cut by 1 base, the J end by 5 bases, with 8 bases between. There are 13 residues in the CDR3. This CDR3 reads CASSLGEWTEAFF. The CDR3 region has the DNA TGTGCCAGCAGCTTAGGGGAATGGACTGAAGCTTTCTTT.

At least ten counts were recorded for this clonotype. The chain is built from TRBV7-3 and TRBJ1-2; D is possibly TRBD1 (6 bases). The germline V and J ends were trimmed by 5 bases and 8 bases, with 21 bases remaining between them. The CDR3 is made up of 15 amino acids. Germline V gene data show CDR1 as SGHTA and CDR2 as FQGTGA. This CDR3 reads CASSPVIEQGLGYTF. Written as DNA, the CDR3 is TGTGCCAGCAGCCCCGTTATAGAGCAGGGGCTCGGCTACACCTTC.

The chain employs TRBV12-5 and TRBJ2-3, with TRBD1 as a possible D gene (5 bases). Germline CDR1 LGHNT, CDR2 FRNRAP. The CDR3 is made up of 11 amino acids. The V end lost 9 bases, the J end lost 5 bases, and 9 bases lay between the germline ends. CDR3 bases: TGTGCTAGCCTCAGGGAAGATACGCAGTATTTT. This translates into CASLREDTQYF.

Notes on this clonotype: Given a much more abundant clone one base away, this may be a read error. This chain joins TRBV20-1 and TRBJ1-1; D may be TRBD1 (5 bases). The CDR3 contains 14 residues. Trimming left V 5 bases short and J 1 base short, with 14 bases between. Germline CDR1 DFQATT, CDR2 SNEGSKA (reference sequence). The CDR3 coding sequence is TGCAGTGCTTACACCGGGACGGGGAACACTGAAGCTTTCTTT. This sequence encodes CSAYTGTGNTEAFF.

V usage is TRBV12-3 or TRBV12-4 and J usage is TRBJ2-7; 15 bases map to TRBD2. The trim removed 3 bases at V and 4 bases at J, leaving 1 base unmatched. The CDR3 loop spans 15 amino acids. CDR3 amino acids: CASSLGLAGGYEQYF. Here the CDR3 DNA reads TGTGCCAGCAGTTTGGGACTAGCGGGGGGTTACGAGCAGTACTTC.

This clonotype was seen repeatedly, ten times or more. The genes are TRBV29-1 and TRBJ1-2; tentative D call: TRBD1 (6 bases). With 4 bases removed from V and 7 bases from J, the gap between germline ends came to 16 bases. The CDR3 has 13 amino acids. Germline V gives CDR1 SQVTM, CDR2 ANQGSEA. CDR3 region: CSVGGLGGPGYTF. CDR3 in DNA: TGCAGCGTTGGCGGACTAGGGGGGCCTGGCTACACCTTC.

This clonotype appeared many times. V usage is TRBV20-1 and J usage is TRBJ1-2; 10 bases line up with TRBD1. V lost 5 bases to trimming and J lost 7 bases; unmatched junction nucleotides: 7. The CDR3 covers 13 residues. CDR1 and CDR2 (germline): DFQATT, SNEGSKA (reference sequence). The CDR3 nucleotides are TGCAGTGCTGGGGGACAGGGGAGTTTTGGCTACACCTTC. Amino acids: CSAGGQGSFGYTF.

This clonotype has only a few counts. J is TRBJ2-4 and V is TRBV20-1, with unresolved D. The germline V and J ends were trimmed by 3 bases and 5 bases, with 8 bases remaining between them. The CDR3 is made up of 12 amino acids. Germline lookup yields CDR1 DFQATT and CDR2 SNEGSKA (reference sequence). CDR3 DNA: TGCAGTGCTAGCGGTACAGAAAACATTCAGTACTTC. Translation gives CSASGTENIQYF.